The clone carrying this TCR beta chain was counted once. The sample comes from a study of blood T cell repertoires in COVID-19. About the research overall: Sites across the United States, Italy and Spain contributed samples from acute and convalescent COVID-19.

Libraries were prepared by immunoSEQ multiplex PCR; TCRdb keeps only in-frame clonotypes and omits some of them. The sample gives about 100,000 clones, 85% to 90% of which show up once; under 4.5% is in the top ten. Trimming at V came to 4 bases and at J to 6 bases, leaving 4 bases not matched to a gene. This CDR3 contains 16 residues. Per germline, CDR1 MNHEY and CDR2 SVGEGT. This TCR was sampled from a man in his 60s with acute or convalescent COVID-19. V and J are TRBV6-2 or TRBV6-3 and TRBJ2-1; 15 bases map to TRBD2. The source material was peripheral blood. The CDR3 loop reads CASSWTSGGVSNEQFF. DNA for the CDR3: TGTGCCAGCAGTTGGACTAGCGGGGGGGTCTCCAATGAGCAGTTCTTC.